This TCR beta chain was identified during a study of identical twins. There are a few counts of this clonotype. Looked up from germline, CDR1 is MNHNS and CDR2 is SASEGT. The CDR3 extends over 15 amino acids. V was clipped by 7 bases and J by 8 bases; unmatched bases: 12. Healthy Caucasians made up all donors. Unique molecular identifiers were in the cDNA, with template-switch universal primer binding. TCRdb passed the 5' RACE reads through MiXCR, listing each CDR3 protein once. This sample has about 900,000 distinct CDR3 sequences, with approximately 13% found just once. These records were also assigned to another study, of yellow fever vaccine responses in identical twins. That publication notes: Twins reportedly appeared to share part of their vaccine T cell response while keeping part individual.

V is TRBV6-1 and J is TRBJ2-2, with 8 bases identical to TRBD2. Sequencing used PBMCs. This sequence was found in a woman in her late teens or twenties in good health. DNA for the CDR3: TGTGCCAGCACCCTATACACGGCGGGGGGTGGGGAGCTGTTTTTT. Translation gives CASTLYTAGGGELFF.